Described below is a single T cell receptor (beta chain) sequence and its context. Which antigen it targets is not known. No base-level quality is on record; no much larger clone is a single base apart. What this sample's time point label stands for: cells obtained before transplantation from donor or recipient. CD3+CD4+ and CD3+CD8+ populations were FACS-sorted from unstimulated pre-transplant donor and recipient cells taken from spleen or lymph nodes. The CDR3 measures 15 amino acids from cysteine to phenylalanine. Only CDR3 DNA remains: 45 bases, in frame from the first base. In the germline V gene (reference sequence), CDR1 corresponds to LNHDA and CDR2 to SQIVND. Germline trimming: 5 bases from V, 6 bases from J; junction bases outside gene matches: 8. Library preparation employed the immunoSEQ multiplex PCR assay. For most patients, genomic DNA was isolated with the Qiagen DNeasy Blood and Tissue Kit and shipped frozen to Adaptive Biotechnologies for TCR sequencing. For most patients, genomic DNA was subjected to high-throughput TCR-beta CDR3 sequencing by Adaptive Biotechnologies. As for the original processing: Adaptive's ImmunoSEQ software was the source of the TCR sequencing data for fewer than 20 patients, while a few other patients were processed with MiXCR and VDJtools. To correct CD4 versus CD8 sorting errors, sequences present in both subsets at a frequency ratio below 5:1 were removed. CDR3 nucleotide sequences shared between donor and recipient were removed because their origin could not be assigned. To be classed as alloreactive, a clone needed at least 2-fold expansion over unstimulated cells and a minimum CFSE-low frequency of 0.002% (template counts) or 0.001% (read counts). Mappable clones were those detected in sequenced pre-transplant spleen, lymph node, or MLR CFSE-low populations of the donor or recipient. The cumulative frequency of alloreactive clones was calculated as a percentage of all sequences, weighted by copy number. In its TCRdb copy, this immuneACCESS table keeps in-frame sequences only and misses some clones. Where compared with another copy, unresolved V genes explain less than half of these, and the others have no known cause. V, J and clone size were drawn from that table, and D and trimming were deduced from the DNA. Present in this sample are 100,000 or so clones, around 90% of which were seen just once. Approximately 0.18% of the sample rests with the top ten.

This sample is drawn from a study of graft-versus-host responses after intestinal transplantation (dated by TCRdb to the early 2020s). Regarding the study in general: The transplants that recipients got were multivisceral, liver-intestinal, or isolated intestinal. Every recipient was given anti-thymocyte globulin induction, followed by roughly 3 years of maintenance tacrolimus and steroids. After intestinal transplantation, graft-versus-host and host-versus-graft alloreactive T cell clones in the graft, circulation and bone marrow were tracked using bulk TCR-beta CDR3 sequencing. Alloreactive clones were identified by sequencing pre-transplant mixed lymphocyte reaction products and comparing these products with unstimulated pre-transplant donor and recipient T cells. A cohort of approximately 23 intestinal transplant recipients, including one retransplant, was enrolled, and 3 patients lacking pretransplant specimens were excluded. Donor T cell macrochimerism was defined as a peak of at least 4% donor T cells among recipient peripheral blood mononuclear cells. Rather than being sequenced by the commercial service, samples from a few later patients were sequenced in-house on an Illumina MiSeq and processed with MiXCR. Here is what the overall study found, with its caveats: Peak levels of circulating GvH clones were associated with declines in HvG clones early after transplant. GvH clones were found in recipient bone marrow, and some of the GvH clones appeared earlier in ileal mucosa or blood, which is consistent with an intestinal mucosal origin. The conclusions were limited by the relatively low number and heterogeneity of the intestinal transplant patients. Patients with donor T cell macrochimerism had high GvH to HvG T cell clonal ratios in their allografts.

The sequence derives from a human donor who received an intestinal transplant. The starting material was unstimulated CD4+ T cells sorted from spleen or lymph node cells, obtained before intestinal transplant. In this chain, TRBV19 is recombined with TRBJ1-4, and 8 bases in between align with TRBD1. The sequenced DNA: TGTGCCAGTAGTCCGTACAGGGGGTTATATGAAAAACTGTTTTTT. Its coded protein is CASSPYRGLYEKLFF. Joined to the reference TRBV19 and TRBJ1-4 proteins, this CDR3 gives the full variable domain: DGGITQSPKYLFRKEGQNVTLSCEQNLNHDAMYWYRQDPGQGLRLIYYSQIVNDFQKGDIAEGYSVSREKKESFPLTVTSAQKNPTAFYLCASSPYRGLYEKLFFGSGTQLSVL.